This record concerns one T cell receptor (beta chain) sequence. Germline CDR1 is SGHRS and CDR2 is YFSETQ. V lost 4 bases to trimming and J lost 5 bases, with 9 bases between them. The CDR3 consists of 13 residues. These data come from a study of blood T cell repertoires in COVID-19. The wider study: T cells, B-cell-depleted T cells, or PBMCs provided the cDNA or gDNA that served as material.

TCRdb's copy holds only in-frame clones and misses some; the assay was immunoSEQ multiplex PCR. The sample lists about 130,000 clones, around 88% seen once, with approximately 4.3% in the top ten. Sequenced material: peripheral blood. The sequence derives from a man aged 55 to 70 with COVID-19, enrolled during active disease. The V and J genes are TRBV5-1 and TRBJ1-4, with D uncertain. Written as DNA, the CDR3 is TGCGCCAGCAGCCGGGAACGAAATGAAAAACTGTTTTTT. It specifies CASSRERNEKLFF.